This T cell receptor beta chain emerged from a study of blood T cell repertoires in COVID-19. About the study: Acute and convalescent COVID-19 specimens originated in the United States, Italy and Spain. The analysed material was cDNA or gDNA that came from T cells, B-cell-depleted T cells, or PBMCs.

In the study's own analysis: Amplification with reference gene primers provided the estimates of nucleated cell counts. Measured with immunoSEQ multiplex PCR; TCRdb has only the in-frame clones, and not every one. The V and J calls and the clone size are those of that table, but D and trimming were determined from the DNA. The data contain around 120,000 clones, more than 60% of them singletons. The CDR3 spans 16 residues. CDR1 and CDR2 from the germline V gene are SQVTM and ANQGSEA. V gave up 4 bases and J gave up 4 bases, with 21 bases separating them. The clonotype was recovered from a man between 65 and 85 years old with acute or convalescent COVID-19. Sequenced input: peripheral blood. V and J are TRBV29-1 and TRBJ2-3, with D perhaps matching TRBD2 (6 bases). CDR3 coding DNA: TGCAGCGTTGCCGACCCCGGGAGAAGTGGTTCAGATACGCAGTATTTT. Protein: CSVADPGRSGSDTQYF.